Presented here are 3 T cell receptor beta chains from one specimen sequenced in a study. Tregs were sorted as CD4+CD25+CD127-/low cells. TCRdb fed the 5' RACE reads into MiXCR, producing one record per CDR3 protein. The table has 9,500 to 15,000 distinct CDR3 sequences, just over 50% seen once. The sample taken for sequencing was tumor-infiltrating Tregs sorted from the breast tumor. These receptors all come from a female donor with breast cancer.

The genes are TRBV7-2 and TRBJ2-4; D possibly corresponds to TRBD2 (6 bases). Per the germline V gene, CDR1 is SGHTA and CDR2 is FQGNSA. This CDR3 is 15 amino acids long. V lost 6 bases and J lost 3, with 15 bases in between. The CDR3 DNA reads as TGTGCCAGCAGATCTGGGGGGAGCGGCAAAAACATTCAGTACTTC. It encodes CASRSGGSGKNIQYF.

The J gene is TRBJ2-3, the V gene TRBV7-6; D remains unclear. Germline assignment: CDR1 SGHVS and CDR2 FNYEAQ. This CDR3 has 14 amino acids. Trimming took 5 bases from V and 0 from J, leaving 9 bases between them. The CDR3 region is CASSAGTSTDTQYF. CDR3 DNA: TGTGCCAGCAGCGCCGGAACTAGCACAGATACGCAGTATTTT.

The genes are TRBV6-2 or TRBV6-3 and TRBJ2-3; no definite D call. V was shortened by 0 bases and J by 0 bases, with 1 base between the two germline ends. Germline V lookup: CDR1 MNHEY, CDR2 SVGEGT. There are 13 residues in the CDR3. The CDR3 region is CASSYSSTDTQYF. The DNA for the CDR3 is TGTGCCAGCAGTTACTCGAGCACAGATACGCAGTATTTT.